These 19 T cell receptor beta chains were all obtained from the same sample, sequenced in a study of early T cells in non-severe SARS-CoV-2 infection (dated by TCRdb to the early 2020s). Libraries were prepared through 5' RACE. Instrument used: NextSeq 500. TCRdb reworked the public reads: Q25 trimming with fastp, MiXCR clone assembly, productive beta chains retained. Here each entry gathers all rows of one CDR3 protein and keeps the most common genes and DNA. For this sample there are around 55,000 distinct CDR3 sequences; 9.5% to 15% appear just once. Roughly 3.4% of the sample is taken by the ten largest. Specimen: whole blood. Receptor source: an adult who was a healthcare worker with PCR-confirmed SARS-CoV-2 infection or an uninfected control (not recorded which).

This clonotype was observed a handful of times. The chain combines TRBV3-1 with TRBJ2-7, with D maybe TRBD2 (5 bases). The germline V and J ends were trimmed by 2 bases and 7 bases, with 15 bases remaining between them. Germline assignment: CDR1 LGHDT and CDR2 YNNKEL (reference sequence). The CDR3 loop spans 14 amino acids. The CDR3, as DNA: TGTGCCAGCAGCCAAACCCGGGGTTTCGGGGAGCAGTACTTC. Translated: CASSQTRGFGEQYF.

A few counts support this clonotype. This sequence joins TRBV29-1 and TRBJ2-1; D might be TRBD1 (7 bases). The CDR3 is 13 residues long. Germline V lookup: CDR1 SQVTM, CDR2 ANQGSEA. The CDR3 region is CGGGLSSYNEQFF. For the CDR3, the DNA is TGCGGAGGGGGCCTGAGCTCCTACAATGAGCAGTTCTTC.

The rearrangement uses TRBV11-2 and TRBJ2-3; no clear D gene. CDR3 length equals 12 residues. V was cut by 6 bases and J by 6 bases, with 10 bases left in between. Germline CDR1 and CDR2: SGHAT and FQNNGV. The CDR3 DNA reads TGTGCCAGCAGGGCGGCCTTGGATACGCAGTATTTT. Protein sequence: CASRAALDTQYF.

The chain combines TRBV9 with TRBJ1-2; 7 bases line up with TRBD1. CDR1 and CDR2 (germline): SGDLS, YYNGEE. J lost 8 bases, V lost 0 bases, and 7 bases had no gene match. The CDR3 is 14 amino acids. This chain's CDR3 is CASSVADRAGGYTF. CDR3 sequence (DNA): TGTGCCAGCAGCGTAGCTGACAGGGCCGGCGGCTACACCTTC.

This clonotype was seen repeatedly, ten times or more. The CDR3 sequence is CSVGRGTETQYF. In nucleotides, the CDR3 is TGCAGCGTCGGCAGGGGGACGGAGACCCAGTACTTC. This chain uses TRBV29-1 with TRBJ2-5; 7 bases are a match to TRBD1. This CDR3 is built from 12 residues. J lost 5 bases, V lost 6 bases, and 6 bases had no gene match. Germline CDR1 SQVTM, CDR2 ANQGSEA.

There are many counts of this clonotype. CDR3 in DNA: TGCAGCGTTGCAGGGACCTCCTACGAGCAGTACTTC. Its translation is CSVAGTSYEQYF. This chain uses TRBV29-1 with TRBJ2-7; either TRBD1 or TRBD2 may supply D (5 bases each). Trimming cost V 4 bases and J 0 bases, with 7 bases left between them. Germline V lookup: CDR1 SQVTM, CDR2 ANQGSEA. The CDR3 is 12 residues long.

This clonotype showed up many times. The V and J genes are TRBV28 and TRBJ2-7; possibly TRBD1 or TRBD2 for D (5 bases each). This CDR3 comprises 14 residues. Trimming took off 5 bases at V and 1 base at J, with 12 bases between the two ends. Looked up from germline, CDR1 is MDHEN and CDR2 is SYDVKM. CDR3 sequence (DNA): TGTGCCAGCAGTATTCCGGGGCTATCCTACGAGCAGTACTTC. Encoded protein: CASSIPGLSYEQYF.

This clonotype has just a few counts. The rearrangement uses TRBV27 and TRBJ1-1; the D is unclear. Trimming removed 3 bases from V and 4 bases from J, with 12 bases in between. The CDR3 covers 14 residues. CDR1 and CDR2 from the germline V gene are MNHEY and SMNVEV (reference sequence). CDR3 in amino acids: CASSLAPRGTEAFF. The CDR3, as DNA: TGTGCCAGCAGTTTGGCACCGCGGGGCACTGAAGCTTTCTTT.

A remark on this clonotype: Since a much larger clone is just one base distant, this may be a read error. This sequence joins TRBV29-1 and TRBJ2-7; TRBD2 agrees at 7 bases. Germline V gene lookup returns CDR1 SQVTM and CDR2 ANQGSEA. The CDR3 spans 13 residues. J was trimmed by 4 bases and V by 6 bases; bases with no gene match: 9. The CDR3 region is CSVRSRGSYEQYF. The CDR3 region has the DNA TGCAGCGTGCGGTCGCGGGGGTCGTACGAGCAGTACTTC.

This clonotype was seen repeatedly, ten times or more. The V gene is TRBV20-1, the J gene TRBJ1-3, with D unclear. The CDR3 totals 14 residues. Germline assignment: CDR1 DFQATT and CDR2 SNEGSKA (reference sequence). The V end lost 0 bases, the J end lost 2 bases, and 8 bases lay between the germline ends. CDR3 DNA: TGCAGTGCTAGAGATAGAAGTGCTGGAAACACCATATATTTT. Its translation is CSARDRSAGNTIYF.

This clonotype is deemed medium-sized. This CDR3 is CASTGAGDYEQYF. The DNA for the CDR3 is TGTGCCAGCACAGGAGCGGGAGACTACGAGCAGTACTTC. V usage is TRBV2 and J usage is TRBJ2-7; 8 bases align to TRBD2. The CDR3 extends over 13 amino acids. Germline V lookup: CDR1 SNHLY, CDR2 FYNNEI. J gave up 3 bases and V 7 bases, and 5 bases lay outside the gene matches.

The chain has TRBV5-4 and TRBJ2-2, with 14 bases matching TRBD2. The trim removed 2 bases at V and 1 base at J, leaving 4 bases unmatched. This CDR3 is 18 amino acids long. Per the germline V gene, CDR1 is SGHNT and CDR2 is YYREEE (reference sequence). CDR3 sequence reads: CASSFGTSGSRNTGELFF. The CDR3 DNA reads as TGTGCCAGCAGCTTCGGGACTAGCGGGAGTAGGAACACCGGGGAGCTGTTTTTT.

The sample holds a few counts of this clonotype. This chain uses TRBV5-1 with TRBJ2-3; TRBD2 is a possible D gene (5 bases). CDR1 and CDR2 from the germline V gene are SGHRS and YFSETQ. Trimming cost V 1 base and J 2 bases, with 11 bases left between them. The CDR3 consists of 15 residues. DNA for the CDR3: TGCGCCAGCAGCTTGTCCGGACTTTCCACAGATACGCAGTATTTT. This encodes CASSLSGLSTDTQYF. The variable domain in full, with the rest retrieved from reference TRBV5-1 and TRBJ2-3, is KAGVTQTPRYLIKTRGQQVTLSCSPISGHRSVSWYQQTPGQGLQFLFEYFSETQRNKGNFPGRFSGRQFSNSRSEMNVSTLELGDSALYLCASSLSGLSTDTQYFGPGTRLTVL.

The chain employs TRBV28 and TRBJ2-1; 12 bases agree with TRBD1. The CDR3 runs to 16 residues. V was pared by 6 bases and J by 7 bases, with 10 bases of the junction left unmatched. Germline loops: CDR1 MDHEN, CDR2 SYDVKM. This chain's CDR3 is CASSPAGTGGENEQFF. In DNA form, the CDR3 reads TGTGCCAGCAGCCCGGCCGGGACAGGGGGCGAGAATGAGCAGTTCTTC. Complete variable domain (other parts from reference TRBV28 and TRBJ2-1): DVKVTQSSRYLVKRTGEKVFLECVQDMDHENMFWYRQDPGLGLRLIYFSYDVKMKEKGDIPEGYSVSREKKERFSLILESASTNQTSMYLCASSPAGTGGENEQFFGPGTRLTVL.

The genes are TRBV5-1 and TRBJ2-2; possible D gene TRBD1, 5 bases. The CDR3 extends over 15 amino acids. Germline CDR1 and CDR2: SGHRS and YFSETQ. Trimming took off 0 bases at V and 2 bases at J, with 8 bases between the two ends. The CDR3 DNA is TGCGCCAGCAGCTTGGGGCAGGGAAACACCGGGGAGCTGTTTTTT. This encodes CASSLGQGNTGELFF.

This clonotype was picked up a small number of times. This chain joins TRBV2 and TRBJ2-7, with TRBD2 matching 9 bases. Germline V gives CDR1 SNHLY, CDR2 FYNNEI. The CDR3 has 15 residues. J gave up 0 bases and V 5 bases, and 5 bases lay outside the gene matches. CDR3 loop: CASSYSGRLSYEQYF. As DNA, the CDR3 is TGTGCCAGCAGTTACAGCGGGAGGCTCTCCTACGAGCAGTACTTC. Combining the CDR3 with reference TRBV2 and TRBJ2-7 gives the whole variable domain EPEVTQTPSHQVTQMGQEVILRCVPISNHLYFYWYRQILGQKVEFLVSFYNNEISEKSEIFDDQFSVERPDGSNFTLKIRSTKLEDSAMYFCASSYSGRLSYEQYFGPGTRLTVT.

V gene TRBV27 combines with J gene TRBJ2-7; D possibly corresponds to TRBD2 (5 bases). Trimming pared 4 bases from V and 0 bases from J, leaving 7 bases between. The CDR3 is made up of 13 amino acids. Germline V gives CDR1 MNHEY, CDR2 SMNVEV (reference sequence). The CDR3 coding sequence is TGTGCCAGCAGTTCGGGAACCTCCTACGAGCAGTACTTC. The encoded protein is CASSSGTSYEQYF.

This clonotype was recorded many times. J is TRBJ1-6 and V is TRBV7-9; no clear D. The CDR3 loop spans 16 amino acids. Trimming took 6 bases from V and 9 from J, leaving 21 bases between them. Germline CDR1 and CDR2: SEHNR and FQNEAQ (reference sequence). The CDR3 region has the DNA TGTGCCAGCAGACGGATTCGCGTAGGGTTATTTTCACCCCTCCACTTT. Amino acid sequence: CASRRIRVGLFSPLHF.

In its sample, this clonotype was seen many times. The rearrangement links TRBV5-1 to TRBJ2-3; TRBD2 agrees at 14 bases. V lost 4 bases, J lost 2 bases, and 15 bases stayed unmatched. The CDR3 has 20 residues. CDR1 and CDR2 (germline): SGHRS, YFSETQ. The CDR3 DNA follows: TGCGCCAGCAGCCCTCCGGGACTAGCGGGAGAAGTGGGACACACAGATACGCAGTATTTT. This gives the protein CASSPPGLAGEVGHTDTQYF.